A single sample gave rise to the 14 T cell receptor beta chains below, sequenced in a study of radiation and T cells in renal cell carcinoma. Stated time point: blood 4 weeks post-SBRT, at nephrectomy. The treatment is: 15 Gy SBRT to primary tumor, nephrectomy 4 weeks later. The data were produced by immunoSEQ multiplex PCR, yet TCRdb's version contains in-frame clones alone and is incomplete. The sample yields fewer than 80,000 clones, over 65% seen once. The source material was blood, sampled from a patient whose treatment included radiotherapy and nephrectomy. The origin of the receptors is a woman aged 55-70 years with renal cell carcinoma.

The CDR3 bases are TGCAGCTCCGGAGGGCCAGCCGGGGAGCTGTTTTTT. Its protein is CSSGGPAGELFF. The V call is TRBV29-1, the J call TRBJ2-2; maybe TRBD2 (6 bases). This CDR3 spans 12 amino acids. In germline, CDR1 is SQVTM, CDR2 ANQGSEA. Deletions cut 8 bases from V and 6 bases from J, with 13 bases between.

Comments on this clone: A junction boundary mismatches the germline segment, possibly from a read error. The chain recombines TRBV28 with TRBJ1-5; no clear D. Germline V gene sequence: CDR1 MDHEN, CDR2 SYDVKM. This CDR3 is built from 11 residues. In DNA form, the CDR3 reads TGTGCCGGCAGTTTCAATCAGCCCCAGCATTTT. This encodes CAGSFNQPQHF. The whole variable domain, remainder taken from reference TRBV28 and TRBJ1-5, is DVKVTQSSRYLVKRTGEKVFLECVQDMDHENMFWYRQDPGLGLRLIYFSYDVKMKEKGDIPEGYSVSREKKERFSLILESASTNQTSMYLCAGSFNQPQHFGDGTRLSIL.

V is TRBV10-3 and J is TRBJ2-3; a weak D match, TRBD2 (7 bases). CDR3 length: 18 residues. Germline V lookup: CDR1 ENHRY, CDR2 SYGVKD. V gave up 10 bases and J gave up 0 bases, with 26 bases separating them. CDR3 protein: CATGQGIQGGGSTDTQYF. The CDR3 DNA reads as TGTGCCACGGGGCAGGGGATACAGGGAGGGGGAAGCACAGATACGCAGTATTTT.

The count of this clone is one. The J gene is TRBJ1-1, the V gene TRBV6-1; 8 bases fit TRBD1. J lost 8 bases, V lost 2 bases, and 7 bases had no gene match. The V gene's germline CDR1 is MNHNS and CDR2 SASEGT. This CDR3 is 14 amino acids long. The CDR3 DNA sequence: TGTGCCAGCAGTGAAAGGCAGGGGGCCCCCGAAGCTTTCTTT. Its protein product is CASSERQGAPEAFF.

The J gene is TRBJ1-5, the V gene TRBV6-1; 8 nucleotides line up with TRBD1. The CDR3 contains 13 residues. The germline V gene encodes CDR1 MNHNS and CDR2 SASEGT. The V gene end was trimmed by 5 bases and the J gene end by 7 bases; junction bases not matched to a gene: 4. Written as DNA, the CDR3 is TGTGCCAGCAGTACCGACAGGGGACAGCCCCAGCATTTT. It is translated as CASSTDRGQPQHF.

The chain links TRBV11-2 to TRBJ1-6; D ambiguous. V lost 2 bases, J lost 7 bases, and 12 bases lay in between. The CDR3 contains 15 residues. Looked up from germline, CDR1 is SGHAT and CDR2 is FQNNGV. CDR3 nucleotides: TGTGCCAGCAGCTTATCTGGCGTCGTAAATTCACCCCTCCACTTT. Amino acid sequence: CASSLSGVVNSPLHF.

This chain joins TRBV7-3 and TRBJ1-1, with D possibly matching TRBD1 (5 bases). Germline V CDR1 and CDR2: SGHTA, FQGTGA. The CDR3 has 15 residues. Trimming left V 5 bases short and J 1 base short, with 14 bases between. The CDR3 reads CASSPRGGENTEAFF. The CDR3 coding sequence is TGTGCCAGCAGCCCCCGGGGGGGAGAGAACACTGAAGCTTTCTTT.

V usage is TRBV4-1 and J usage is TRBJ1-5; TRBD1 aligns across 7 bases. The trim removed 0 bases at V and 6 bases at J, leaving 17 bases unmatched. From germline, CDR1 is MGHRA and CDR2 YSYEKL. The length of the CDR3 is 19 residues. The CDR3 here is CASSQDAGRGAGGIQPQHF. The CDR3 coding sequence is TGCGCCAGCAGCCAAGATGCAGGACGAGGGGCAGGGGGAATTCAGCCCCAGCATTTT.

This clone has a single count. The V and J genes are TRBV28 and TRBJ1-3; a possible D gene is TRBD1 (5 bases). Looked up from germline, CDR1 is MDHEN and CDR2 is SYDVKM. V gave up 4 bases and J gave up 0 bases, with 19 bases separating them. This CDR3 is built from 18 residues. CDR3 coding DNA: TGTGCCAGCAGTTCGAGGGGTTACGGGGGAGGCTCTGGAAACACCATATATTTT. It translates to CASSSRGYGGGSGNTIYF.

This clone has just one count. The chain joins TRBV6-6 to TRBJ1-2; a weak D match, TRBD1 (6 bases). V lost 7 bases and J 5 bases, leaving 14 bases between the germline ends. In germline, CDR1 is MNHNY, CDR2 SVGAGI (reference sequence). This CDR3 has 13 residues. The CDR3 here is CASNQGMGYGYTF. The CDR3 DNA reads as TGTGCCAGCAACCAGGGGATGGGGTATGGCTACACCTTC.

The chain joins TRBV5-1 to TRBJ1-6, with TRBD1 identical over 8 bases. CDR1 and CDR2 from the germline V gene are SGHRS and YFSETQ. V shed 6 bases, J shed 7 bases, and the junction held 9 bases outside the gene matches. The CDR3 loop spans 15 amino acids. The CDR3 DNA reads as TGCGCCAGCACGATGGACAGGGCACAGAATTCACCCCTCCACTTT. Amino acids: CASTMDRAQNSPLHF.

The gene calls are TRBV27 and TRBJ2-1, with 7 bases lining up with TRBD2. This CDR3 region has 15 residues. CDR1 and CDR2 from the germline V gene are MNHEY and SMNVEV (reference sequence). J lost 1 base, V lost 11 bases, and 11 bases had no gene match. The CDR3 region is CASRSGGYSYNEQFF. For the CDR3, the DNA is TGTGCCTCCAGGTCGGGGGGATATTCCTACAATGAGCAGTTCTTC.

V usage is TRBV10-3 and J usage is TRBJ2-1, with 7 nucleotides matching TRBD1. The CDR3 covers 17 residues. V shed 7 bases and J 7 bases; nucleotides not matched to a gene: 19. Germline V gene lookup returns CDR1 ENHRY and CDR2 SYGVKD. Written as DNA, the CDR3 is TGTGCCATCACCGACACGGTGACAGGGCCCTCGAATAATGAGCAGTTCTTC. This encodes CAITDTVTGPSNNEQFF.

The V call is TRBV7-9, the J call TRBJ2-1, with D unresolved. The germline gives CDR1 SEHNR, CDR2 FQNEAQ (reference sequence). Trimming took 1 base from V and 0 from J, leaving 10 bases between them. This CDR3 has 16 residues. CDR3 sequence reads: CASSLVGASSYNEQFF. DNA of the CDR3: TGTGCCAGCAGCTTAGTAGGAGCTAGCTCCTACAATGAGCAGTTCTTC. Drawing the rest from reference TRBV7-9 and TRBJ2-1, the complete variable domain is DTGVSQNPRHKITKRGQNVTFRCDPISEHNRLYWYRQTLGQGPEFLTYFQNEAQLEKSRLLSDRFSAERPKGSFSTLEIQRTEQGDSAMYLCASSLVGASSYNEQFFGPGTRLTVL.